A selection of T cell receptor beta chains follows, all from one sample in a study of response to subunit inactivated influenza vaccine. TCRdb reanalysed the RT-PCR reads using MiXCR and keeps one entry per CDR3 protein. The repertoire consists of some 500,000 distinct CDR3 sequences, with around 25% occurring once and the leading ten covering approximately 1.9%. The material sequenced was CD4+ T cells sorted from PBMCs, taken more than 4 days after vaccination. The source is a man over 45 who received an inactivated influenza vaccine. The CDR3 runs from the conserved cysteine through the conserved F or W. The order of the fields is J gene, clone size, D gene, V gene, CDR3 protein, CDR3 DNA. D genes are given only for firm matches. Clone size appears in some rows only: once, few, many, or a class for an expanded clone.

>TRBJ1-2|.|.|TRBV15
CATSIQTNYGYTF
TGTGCCACCAGCATCCAGACTAACTATGGCTACACCTTC
>TRBJ2-3|.|.|TRBV5-1
CASSLVPDTQCF
TGCGCCAGCAGCTTGGTCCCAGATACGCAGTGTTTT
>TRBJ2-7|few|.|TRBV28
CASSPGQITTSYEQYF
TGTGCCAGCAGCCCTGGACAGATCACGACCTCCTACGAGCAGTACTTC
>TRBJ2-1|.|.|TRBV14
CASSPLSGTANYNEQFF
TGTGCCAGCAGCCCTCTTTCCGGGACGGCAAATTACAATGAGCAGTTCTTC
>TRBJ2-2|.|TRBD2|TRBV7-9
CASSLEPGLATPGELFF
TGTGCCAGCAGCTTAGAACCGGGACTAGCGACCCCCGGGGAGCTGTTTTTT
>TRBJ2-1|.|TRBD2|TRBV6-1
CASRSSGRALDEQFF
TGTGCCAGCAGAAGTAGCGGGAGGGCCTTGGATGAGCAGTTCTTC
>TRBJ2-2|.|TRBD2|TRBV15
CATRTSGTGELFF
TGTGCCACTAGGACTAGCGGGACCGGGGAGCTGTTTTTT
>TRBJ2-5|.|TRBD2|TRBV12-3/TRBV12-4
CASSPSGFSGGTQYF
TGTGCCAGCAGTCCTAGCGGGTTCTCGGGGGGGACCCAGTACTTC
>TRBJ2-1|.|TRBD2|TRBV6-2/TRBV6-3
CASSPLRLAGGIDEQFF
TGTGCCAGCAGTCCCCTTAGACTAGCGGGAGGGATCGATGAGCAGTTCTTC
>TRBJ2-7|.|TRBD1|TRBV7-9
CASSLTGTPLGEQYF
TGTGCCAGCAGCTTGACAGGGACCCCTCTCGGGGAGCAGTACTTC
>TRBJ2-7|few|TRBD2|TRBV7-9
CASSGLAGVSYEQYF
TGTGCCAGCAGCGGACTAGCGGGCGTGTCCTACGAGCAGTACTTC
>TRBJ1-1|.|.|TRBV5-1
CASSRGQNFANTEAFF
TGCGCCAGCAGCCGAGGACAGAATTTTGCTAACACTGAAGCTTTCTTT
>TRBJ2-3|few|.|TRBV20-1
CSAREAYYTDTQYF
TGCAGTGCTAGAGAGGCCTACTACACAGATACGCAGTATTTT
>TRBJ2-5|few|.|TRBV20-1
CSARALARRSETQYF
TGCAGTGCTAGGGCACTAGCACGAAGAAGTGAGACCCAGTACTTC
>TRBJ2-3|few|.|TRBV12-3/TRBV12-4
CASSIGSLSTDTQYF
TGTGCCAGCAGTATTGGCAGCCTTAGCACAGATACGCAGTATTTT
>TRBJ2-3|few|TRBD2|TRBV20-1
CSAFSGASTDTQYF
TGCAGTGCTTTTAGCGGGGCTAGCACAGATACGCAGTATTTT
>TRBJ1-6|few|.|TRBV6-1
CASTETRNSPLHF
TGTGCCAGCACCGAAACCAGGAATTCACCCCTCCACTTT
>TRBJ2-1|.|TRBD1|TRBV16
CASSQSTGLEQFF
TGTGCCAGCAGCCAATCGACAGGGCTTGAGCAGTTCTTC
>TRBJ2-3|.|.|TRBV7-2
CASSLAEPLGDTQYF
TGTGCCAGCAGCTTAGCCGAGCCCTTGGGAGATACGCAGTATTTT
>TRBJ2-3|few|TRBD2|TRBV20-1
CSAPLAGGSTDTQYF
TGCAGTGCACCGCTAGCGGGGGGTAGCACAGATACGCAGTATTTT
>TRBJ1-2|many|TRBD1|TRBV20-1
CSASTGGGYTF
TGCAGTGCTAGCACAGGGGGTGGCTACACCTTC
>TRBJ2-5|.|.|TRBV11-2
CASSFPGIQETQYF
TGTGCCAGCAGCTTTCCAGGAATACAAGAGACCCAGTACTTC
>TRBJ2-2|few|TRBD1|TRBV5-1
CASSPASTGVKNTGELFF
TGCGCCAGCAGCCCCGCTTCAACAGGGGTTAAGAACACCGGGGAGCTGTTTTTT
>TRBJ2-3|few|.|TRBV7-9
CASSLASTTDTQYF
TGTGCCAGCAGCTTAGCATCGACTACAGATACGCAGTATTTT
>TRBJ1-6|.|TRBD1|TRBV7-9
CASSFRGRSPLHF
TGTGCCAGCAGCTTCAGGGGGCGATCACCCCTCCACTTT
>TRBJ2-5|.|.|TRBV12-3/TRBV12-4
CASSFGGVVRETQYF
TGTGCCAGCAGTTTTGGGGGAGTAGTTCGAGAGACCCAGTACTTC
>TRBJ2-3|few|TRBD1|TRBV12-3/TRBV12-4
CASSRTGQGTDTQYF
TGTGCCAGCAGCCGAACGGGACAGGGGACAGATACGCAGTATTTT
>TRBJ2-3|many|.|TRBV12-3/TRBV12-4
CASRMTDLTDTQYF
TGTGCCAGCAGGATGACAGATCTCACAGATACGCAGTATTTT
>TRBJ2-2|many|.|TRBV15
CATTLSGNTGELFF
TGTGCCACCACACTTTCAGGGAACACCGGGGAGCTGTTTTTT
>TRBJ2-7|.|TRBD2|TRBV29-1
CSVRWTSGRRDEQYF
TGCAGCGTACGCTGGACTAGCGGGAGAAGGGACGAGCAGTACTTC
>TRBJ2-5|few|TRBD1|TRBV4-3
CASSQESGQGPWTQYF
TGCGCCAGCAGCCAAGAATCGGGACAGGGGCCATGGACCCAGTACTTC
>TRBJ2-2|few|.|TRBV7-9
CASSLRLYTGELFF
TGTGCCAGCAGCTTAAGACTGTACACCGGGGAGCTGTTTTTT
>TRBJ1-2|few|.|TRBV20-1
CSAAMTGRNGYTF
TGCAGTGCTGCTATGACAGGCAGAAATGGCTACACCTTC
>TRBJ2-1|few|.|TRBV20-1
CSARPYRGGHNEQFF
TGCAGTGCACGACCGTACAGGGGAGGGCACAATGAGCAGTTCTTC
>TRBJ2-1|few|.|TRBV6-2/TRBV6-3
CASSPREFVREQFF
TGTGCCAGCAGCCCCCGGGAATTTGTTAGGGAGCAGTTCTTC
>TRBJ2-7|.|TRBD1|TRBV7-9
CAGGDRGPHEQYF
TGTGCCGGGGGTGACAGGGGGCCCCACGAGCAGTACTTC
>TRBJ1-2|.|.|TRBV4-2
CASRPRGGSFGRGGYGYTF
TGTGCCAGCAGACCCCGGGGGGGGTCGTTTGGACGGGGAGGGTATGGCTACACCTTC
>TRBJ2-1|.|.|TRBV4-2
CASKVGTNYNEQFF
TGTGCCAGCAAGGTCGGGACGAACTACAATGAGCAGTTCTTC
>TRBJ1-4|.|TRBD1|TRBV4-1
CASSLRPGQGFEKLFF
TGCGCCAGCAGCTTACGACCGGGACAGGGTTTTGAAAAACTGTTTTTT
>TRBJ2-6|few|.|TRBV5-5
CASSFTTNVLTF
TGTGCCAGCAGCTTCACTACCAACGTCCTGACTTTC
>TRBJ1-1|few|TRBD1|TRBV7-9
CASSLRQGARTEAFF
TGTGCCAGCAGCCTAAGACAGGGGGCACGGACTGAAGCTTTCTTT
>TRBJ2-2|.|TRBD2|TRBV11-2
CASSLEGTSGWGGELFF
TGTGCCAGCAGCTTAGAGGGGACTAGCGGCTGGGGCGGGGAGCTGTTTTTT
>TRBJ2-5|.|.|TRBV20-1
CSATRDTQETQYF
TGCAGTGCTACCCGGGACACCCAAGAGACCCAGTACTTC
>TRBJ2-7|few|TRBD1|TRBV5-1
CASSLFAGGAISSYEQYF
TGCGCCAGCAGCTTGTTCGCAGGGGGTGCCATAAGCTCCTACGAGCAGTACTTC
>TRBJ2-7|.|TRBD1|TRBV2
CASSKTGGPYEQYF
TGTGCCAGCAGCAAGACAGGGGGCCCCTACGAGCAGTACTTC
>TRBJ2-5|.|.|TRBV7-2
CASSPRGSAETQYF
TGTGCCAGCAGTCCGAGGGGGAGTGCGGAGACCCAGTACTTC
>TRBJ2-1|.|.|TRBV30
CAWSVGRGAVEQFF
TGTGCCTGGAGTGTAGGACGGGGGGCAGTTGAGCAGTTCTTC
>TRBJ2-1|.|TRBD2|TRBV7-8
CASSLATATSGSQINEQFF
TGTGCCAGCAGCTTAGCGACGGCAACTAGCGGGAGTCAGATAAATGAGCAGTTCTTC
>TRBJ2-4|.|.|TRBV24-1
CATSDSGENIQYF
TGTGCCACCAGTGATTCAGGGGAAAACATTCAGTACTTC